This entry lists 28 T cell receptor beta chains sequenced from one sample in a study of T cells expressing NK-cell markers. TCRdb re-called the 5' RACE reads and catalogs CDR3 proteins one per entry, DNA excluded. The sample has a few hundred thousand distinct CDR3 sequences. The specimen sequenced was blood T cells: a sorted CD56 or NKG2C T cell subset, CD4+ or CD8+ T cells, or bulk PBMC T cells (not recorded which). These TCRs come from a man aged 18-75 years in good health.

The chain employs TRBV9 and TRBJ2-3. Germline V gene lookup returns CDR1 SGDLS and CDR2 YYNGEE. This CDR3 is 13 amino acids long. The CDR3 protein is CASSVALRETQYF.

Here the CDR3 reads CSGLIAGGPGTGELFF. This chain connects TRBV29-1 to TRBJ2-2; TCRdb picks TRBD2, but there is no DNA to check that call. Germline lookup yields CDR1 SQVTM and CDR2 ANQGSEA. The CDR3 covers 16 residues.

The V gene is TRBV6-1, the J gene TRBJ2-7; the TRBD1 assignment by TCRdb is unverifiable without DNA. The germline V gene has CDR1 MNHNS and CDR2 SASEGT. This CDR3 contains 16 residues. The CDR3 sequence is CASSRYGGQGRNEQYF.

This rearrangement joins TRBV2 to TRBJ2-2; TCRdb names TRBD2, which stays unverified in the absence of DNA. The CDR3 consists of 15 residues. Germline lookup yields CDR1 SNHLY and CDR2 FYNNEI. CDR3 protein: CASSTQGLRDGELFF.

The chain carries TRBV9 and TRBJ1-5; TCRdb indicates TRBD1, and absent DNA this call remains unverified. Looked up from germline, CDR1 is SGDLS and CDR2 is YYNGEE. This CDR3 spans 15 amino acids. CDR3: CASSEGPLDNQPQHF.

V usage is TRBV5-1 and J usage is TRBJ2-1; the TCRdb call, TRBD2, lacks DNA for checking. Germline V gene data show CDR1 as SGHRS and CDR2 as YFSETQ. The CDR3 runs to 16 residues. This CDR3 is CASSLGGGASYNEQFF.

J is TRBJ2-7 and V is TRBV7-8; TCRdb's D gene call, TRBD1, goes unchecked for lack of DNA. This CDR3 has 16 residues. Germline assignment: CDR1 SGHVS and CDR2 FQNEAQ. CDR3 residues: CASSPRRTDSSYEQYF.

The J gene is TRBJ2-3, the V gene TRBV28; TCRdb gives TRBD1 as the D gene, but with no DNA this cannot be confirmed. The CDR3 consists of 15 residues. Germline CDR1 MDHEN, CDR2 SYDVKM. CDR3 sequence reads: CASSSRGPGRDTQYF.

This rearrangement joins TRBV24-1 to TRBJ1-5; the D gene TCRdb calls, TRBD1, cannot be checked with no DNA. Germline lookup yields CDR1 KGHDR and CDR2 SFDVKD. The CDR3 covers 16 residues. This chain's CDR3 is CATSETGTEYNQPQHF.

The rearrangement links TRBV19 to TRBJ1-3. The CDR3 is 16 residues long. Per germline, CDR1 LNHDA and CDR2 SQIVND (reference sequence). The CDR3 sequence: CASSLRQPWAGNTIYF.

The rearrangement uses TRBV4-1 and TRBJ2-1; TCRdb names TRBD2, which stays unverified in the absence of DNA. CDR3 length: 15 residues. Germline V gene lookup returns CDR1 MGHRA and CDR2 YSYEKL. CDR3 protein: CASSPFSGTYNEQFF.

The rearrangement uses TRBV24-1 and TRBJ2-1; TCRdb returns TRBD2, unconfirmable since there is no DNA. The CDR3 length is 15 residues. Germline V CDR1 and CDR2: KGHDR, SFDVKD. The CDR3 sequence: CATSDRAGPYNEQFF.

The J gene is TRBJ2-7, the V gene TRBV7-2; TCRdb selects TRBD1, and the lack of DNA leaves this call unchecked. The CDR3 contains 16 residues. The germline gives CDR1 SGHTA, CDR2 FQGNSA. This chain's CDR3 is CASSSNRDRGSYEQYF.

The chain couples TRBV28 to TRBJ2-7; TCRdb returns TRBD1, unconfirmable since there is no DNA. The germline gives CDR1 MDHEN, CDR2 SYDVKM. The CDR3 is made up of 14 amino acids. The CDR3 reads CASRRQGESYEQYF.

This chain connects TRBV11-2 to TRBJ2-5; the TCRdb call, TRBD1, lacks DNA for checking. The length of the CDR3 is 14 residues. CDR1 and CDR2 (germline): SGHAT, FQNNGV. Here the CDR3 reads CASSKGGGFETQYF.

V is TRBV12-3 or TRBV12-4 and J is TRBJ2-2; the TRBD2 assignment by TCRdb is unverifiable without DNA. The CDR3 is 15 amino acids. The CDR3 spells CASTFPGTNTGELFF.

The chain links TRBV4-1 to TRBJ2-1; TCRdb's assignment of TRBD1 cannot be checked, as there is no DNA. In germline, CDR1 is MGHRA, CDR2 YSYEKL. This CDR3 has 16 residues. This CDR3 reads CASSQVRNRGRNEQFF.

The chain employs TRBV5-1 and TRBJ1-2; the D call of TRBD1 rests on TCRdb alone, since no DNA is present to check it. The CDR3 is 12 residues long. From germline, CDR1 is SGHRS and CDR2 YFSETQ. CDR3 sequence: CATSGSGHGYTF.

The chain carries TRBV25-1 and TRBJ2-3. CDR3 length equals 14 residues. Germline V lookup: CDR1 MGHDK, CDR2 SYGVNS. CDR3 in amino acids: CASSDTQWSDTQYF.

The rearrangement uses TRBV29-1 and TRBJ2-2. CDR1 and CDR2 (germline): SQVTM, ANQGSEA. The CDR3 spans 14 residues. CDR3 loop: CSVEQVQGTGELFF.

The gene calls are TRBV5-1 and TRBJ1-2. The V gene's germline CDR1 is SGHRS and CDR2 YFSETQ. CDR3 length: 13 residues. The CDR3 is CASSLDGVGGYTF. Complete variable domain (other parts from reference TRBV5-1 and TRBJ1-2): KAGVTQTPRYLIKTRGQQVTLSCSPISGHRSVSWYQQTPGQGLQFLFEYFSETQRNKGNFPGRFSGRQFSNSRSEMNVSTLELGDSALYLCASSLDGVGGYTFGSGTRLTVV.

The V gene is TRBV20-1, the J gene TRBJ1-2; without DNA, the TCRdb call of TRBD1 cannot be checked. The CDR3 runs to 15 residues. Germline V gene data show CDR1 as DFQATT and CDR2 as SNEGSKA (reference sequence). The CDR3: CSARGRTGKSYGYTF.

V is TRBV5-1 and J is TRBJ2-3. The CDR3 totals 14 residues. The germline gives CDR1 SGHRS, CDR2 YFSETQ. This CDR3 is CASSTALGADTQYF.

The rearrangement uses TRBV3-1 and TRBJ2-1; the D gene TCRdb calls, TRBD2, cannot be checked with no DNA. This CDR3 region has 12 residues. CDR1 and CDR2 from the germline V gene are LGHDT and YNNKEL (reference sequence). CDR3 amino acids: CASSRLSNEQFF.

The V call is TRBV18, the J call TRBJ1-1; checking the TCRdb D call of TRBD1 is not possible without DNA. Germline assignment: CDR1 KGHSH and CDR2 LQKENI. This CDR3 is 14 amino acids long. The CDR3 sequence: CASSPTTGNTEAFF.

The chain combines TRBV15 with TRBJ2-5; TCRdb reports TRBD1, a call that lacks DNA to check it against. This CDR3 region has 19 residues. CDR1 and CDR2 from the germline V gene are LNHNV and YYDKDF (reference sequence). CDR3 in amino acids: CATSRDTYTQGWGGETQYF.

This chain uses TRBV5-1 with TRBJ2-2; absent DNA, TCRdb's TRBD2 call cannot be checked. Germline CDR1 SGHRS, CDR2 YFSETQ. CDR3 length equals 16 residues. The chain's CDR3 is CASSFFAGLATGELFF.

The V call is TRBV6-1, the J call TRBJ2-5; TCRdb's assignment of TRBD1 cannot be checked, as there is no DNA. CDR1 MNHNS and CDR2 SASEGT come from the germline V gene. The CDR3 contains 17 residues. The CDR3: CASSEVPGFDPQETQYF.